The T cell receptor beta chain described here comes from a study of T-cell reconstitution after alpha-beta-depleted transplantation in children. This clonotype has just a few counts. CDR3 length: 15 residues. V was pared by 2 bases and J by 4 bases, with 14 bases between. Germline CDR1 GTSNPN, CDR2 SVGIG (reference sequence). A TCRbeta library incorporating unique molecular identifiers was prepared. Each CDR3 protein gets one entry after TCRdb re-called the PCR reads with MiXCR. The sample gives hundreds of thousands of distinct CDR3 sequences, 12% of which show up once; more than 5.5% is in the top ten.

This clonotype was sampled from a human donor who donated a stem cell graft to a child with combined immunodeficiency. This chain links TRBV30 with TRBJ1-4; no firm D call. Sequencing used PBMCs from the stem cell graft donor, obtained from the stem cell graft. The CDR3 region has the DNA TGTGCCTGGAGTAATGTGGCCTGGGGTAATGAAAAACTGTTTTTT. As protein: CAWSNVAWGNEKLFF.